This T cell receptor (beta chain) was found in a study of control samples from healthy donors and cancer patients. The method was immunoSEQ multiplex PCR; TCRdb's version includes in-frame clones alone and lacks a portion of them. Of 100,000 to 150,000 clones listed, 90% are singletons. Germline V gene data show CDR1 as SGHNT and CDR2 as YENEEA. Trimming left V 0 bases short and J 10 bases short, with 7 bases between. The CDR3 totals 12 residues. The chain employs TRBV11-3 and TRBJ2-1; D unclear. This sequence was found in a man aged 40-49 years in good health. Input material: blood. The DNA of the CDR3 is TGTGCCAGCAGCTTAGAGGGTGGCGAGCAGTTCTTC. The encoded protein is CASSLEGGEQFF. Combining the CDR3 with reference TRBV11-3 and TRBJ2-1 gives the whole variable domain EAGVVQSPRYKIIEKKQPVAFWCNPISGHNTLYWYLQNLGQGPELLIRYENEEAVDDSQLPKDRFSAERLKGVDSTLKIQPAELGDSAVYLCASSLEGGEQFFGPGTRLTVL.